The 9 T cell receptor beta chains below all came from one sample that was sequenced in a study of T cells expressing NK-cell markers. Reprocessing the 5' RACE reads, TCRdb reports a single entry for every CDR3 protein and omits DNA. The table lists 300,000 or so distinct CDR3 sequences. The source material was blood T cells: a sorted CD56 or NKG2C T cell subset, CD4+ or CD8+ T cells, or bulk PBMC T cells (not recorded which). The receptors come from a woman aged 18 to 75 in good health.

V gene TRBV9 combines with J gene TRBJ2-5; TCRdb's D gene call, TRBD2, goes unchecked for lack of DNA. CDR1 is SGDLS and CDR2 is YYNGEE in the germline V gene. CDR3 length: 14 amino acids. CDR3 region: CASSVVGGLETQYF.

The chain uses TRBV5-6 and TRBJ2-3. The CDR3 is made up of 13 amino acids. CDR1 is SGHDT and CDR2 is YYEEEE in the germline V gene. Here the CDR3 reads CASSFHSADTQYF.

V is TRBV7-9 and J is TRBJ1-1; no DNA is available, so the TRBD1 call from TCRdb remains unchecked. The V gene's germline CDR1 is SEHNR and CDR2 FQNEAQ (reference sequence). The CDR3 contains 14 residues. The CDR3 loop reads CASSLEGVPTEAFF.

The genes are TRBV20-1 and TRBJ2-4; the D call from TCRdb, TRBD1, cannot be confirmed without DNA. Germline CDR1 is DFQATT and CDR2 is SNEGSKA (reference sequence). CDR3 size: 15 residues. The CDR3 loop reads CSAPGGLLAKNIQYF.

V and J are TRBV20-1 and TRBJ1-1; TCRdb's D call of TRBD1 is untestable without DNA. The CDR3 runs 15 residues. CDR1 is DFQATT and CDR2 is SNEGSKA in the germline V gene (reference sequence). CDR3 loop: CSARDPRGGWTEAFF.

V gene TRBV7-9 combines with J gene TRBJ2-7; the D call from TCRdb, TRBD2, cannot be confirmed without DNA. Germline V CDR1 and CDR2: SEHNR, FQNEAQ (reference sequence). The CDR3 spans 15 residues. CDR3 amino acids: CASSLTGTRRGEQYF.

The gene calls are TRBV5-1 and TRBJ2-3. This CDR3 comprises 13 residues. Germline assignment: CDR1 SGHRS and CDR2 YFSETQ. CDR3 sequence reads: CASSGSRRDTQYF.

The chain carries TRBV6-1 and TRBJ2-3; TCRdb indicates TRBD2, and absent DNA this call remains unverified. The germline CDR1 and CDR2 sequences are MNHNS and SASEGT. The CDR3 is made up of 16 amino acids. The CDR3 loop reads CASSSGLAGITDTQYF.

The CDR3 protein is CASSLSRTGLTDTQYF. The chain couples TRBV6-5 to TRBJ2-3; TCRdb gives TRBD1 as the D gene, but with no DNA this cannot be confirmed. The germline CDR1 and CDR2 sequences are MNHEY and SVGAGI. This CDR3 has 16 residues.